A single T cell receptor (beta chain) is shown here with its context. TCRdb's copy holds only in-frame clones and misses some; the assay was immunoSEQ multiplex PCR. The profile covers fewer than 9,500 clones, with approximately 94% appearing a single time and approximately 1.3% taken by the ten largest. Samples: about 28 days before transplant, then days 30, 100 and 180 after. This sample is part of a study of T cell clonotyping in hematopoietic cell transplantation. This CDR3 is 16 amino acids long. V lost 0 bases, J lost 7 bases, and 15 bases lay in between. The germline gives CDR1 MNHNY, CDR2 SVGAGI (reference sequence).

The source was peripheral blood mononuclear cells, collected 30 days after allogeneic stem cell transplant. The TCR was taken from a male patient aged 55 to 69 who had an allogeneic stem cell transplant from an unrelated donor, so T cells may come from the graft donor. Some clones in this sample may be carry-over from other donors' samples. This chain joins TRBV6-6 and TRBJ2-2; D unclear. DNA of the CDR3: TGTGCCAGCAGTTACTCGTATCGCGAGGTTTTCGGGGAGCTGTTTTTT. Protein: CASSYSYREVFGELFF.